The 28 T cell receptor beta chains listed next were all sequenced from one sample in a study of T cells after yellow fever vaccination (dated by TCRdb to the late 2010s). Receptor libraries were prepared by 5' RACE. TCRdb lists the instrument as Illumina NovaSeq 6000. The public sequencing data were trimmed at Q25 with fastp and processed into clonotypes with MiXCR by TCRdb, which kept only in-frame beta chains. One record per CDR3 amino acid sequence lists the most common genes and DNA. This sample comprises fewer than 100,000 distinct CDR3 sequences, roughly 5.8% of them detected only once. The ten biggest clones cover about 41% of the sample. The treatment or condition label of this sample denotes: live attenuated yellow fever vaccine strain. Sample: CD8+ T cells sorted from PBMCs, taken 10 days after the yellow fever booster vaccination. The receptors were gathered from a young man who received the YFV17D yellow fever vaccine.

This clonotype appeared many times. V and J are TRBV7-3 and TRBJ2-2; unclear D gene. Trimming took 1 base from V and 0 from J, leaving 6 bases between them. Germline V gene data show CDR1 as SGHTA and CDR2 as FQGTGA. The CDR3 spans 15 residues. In DNA form, the CDR3 reads TGTGCCAGCAGCTTAAGCCCAGCGAACACCGGGGAGCTGTTTTTT. Protein sequence: CASSLSPANTGELFF.

The chain has TRBV30 and TRBJ2-7; no firm D call. The germline gives CDR1 GTSNPN, CDR2 SVGIG (reference sequence). The CDR3 loop spans 12 amino acids. Trimming removed 1 base from V and 6 bases from J, with 10 bases in between. The CDR3 nucleotides are TGTGCCTGGAGTGGGTTCCGGGTCGAGCAGTACTTC. As protein: CAWSGFRVEQYF.

The chain links TRBV7-2 to TRBJ2-7; TRBD2 might be the D (6 bases). V was clipped by 4 bases and J by 3 bases, with 16 bases between them. CDR1 and CDR2 from the germline V gene are SGHTA and FQGNSA. The CDR3 has 15 amino acids. CDR3 sequence reads: CASSYRLRGRYEQYF. CDR3 bases: TGTGCCAGCAGCTATCGACTGCGGGGTCGCTACGAGCAGTACTTC.

This clonotype has more than one count but fewer than ten. The chain is built from TRBV4-3 and TRBJ1-2; D is undetermined. Per the germline V gene, CDR1 is LGHNA and CDR2 is YSLEER. The CDR3 has 17 amino acids. With 3 bases removed from V and 2 bases from J, the gap between germline ends came to 19 bases. This CDR3 reads CASSQDPLGSGNYGYTF. Here the CDR3 DNA reads TGCGCCAGCAGCCAGGACCCGCTAGGGAGCGGCAACTATGGCTACACCTTC.

V usage is TRBV6-5 and J usage is TRBJ2-3; perhaps TRBD1 as D (6 bases). There are 12 residues in the CDR3. V was pared by 8 bases and J by 3 bases, with 9 bases between. CDR1 is MNHEY and CDR2 is SVGAGI in the germline V gene. CDR3 DNA: TGTGCCAGCGGGGGCTCTACAGATACGCAGTATTTT. Translation gives CASGGSTDTQYF.

This clonotype has just a few counts. The chain recombines TRBV20-1 with TRBJ2-1; 8 nucleotides align to TRBD2. J was trimmed by 12 bases and V by 4 bases; bases with no gene match: 11. Germline V gene data show CDR1 as DFQATT and CDR2 as SNEGSKA (reference sequence). The CDR3 is made up of 13 amino acids. The CDR3, as DNA: TGCAGTGCTACGGACCCCGGGACTAGATGGCAGTTCTTC. It yields the protein CSATDPGTRWQFF.

This clonotype was counted between two and nine times. The V gene is TRBV7-9, the J gene TRBJ1-2, with a possible D match to TRBD1 (6 bases). Germline V gene data show CDR1 as SEHNR and CDR2 as FQNEAQ (reference sequence). This CDR3 is built from 13 residues. The V end was cut by 6 bases, the J end by 8 bases, with 16 bases between. The CDR3 nucleotides are TGTGCCAGCAGGTCCGGGACACCCGTCGGCTACACCTTC. As protein: CASRSGTPVGYTF.

V and J are TRBV6-1 and TRBJ1-1; a possible D gene is TRBD1 (6 bases). This CDR3 comprises 15 residues. V lost 5 bases and J 6 bases, leaving 19 bases between the germline ends. Per the germline V gene, CDR1 is MNHNS and CDR2 is SASEGT. In DNA, the CDR3 is TGTGCCAGCAGTCTCCGGACAGCCGCCTGGGCTGAAGCTTTCTTT. Translating it yields CASSLRTAAWAEAFF.

This clonotype has a handful of counts. The gene calls are TRBV6-6 and TRBJ1-1; TRBD1 agrees at 7 bases. V trimming: 4 bases; J trimming: 7 bases; junction bases outside the gene matches: 9. The CDR3 is made up of 14 amino acids. Germline V gene lookup returns CDR1 MNHNY and CDR2 SVGAGI (reference sequence). In DNA form, the CDR3 reads TGTGCCAGCAGTTTACAGGGGAGCCTTCTTGAAGCTTTCTTT. This gives the protein CASSLQGSLLEAFF.

There are a few counts of this clonotype. The chain joins TRBV29-1 to TRBJ2-5; D gene ambiguous. Germline V lookup: CDR1 SQVTM, CDR2 ANQGSEA. This CDR3 contains 11 residues. With 4 bases removed from V and 3 bases from J, the gap between germline ends came to 6 bases. The CDR3 nucleotides read TGCAGCGTTGTGCCAGAAGAGACCCAGTACTTC. This sequence encodes CSVVPEETQYF.

J is TRBJ1-1 and V is TRBV29-1, with a weak D call TRBD1 (5 bases). Germline V gene lookup returns CDR1 SQVTM and CDR2 ANQGSEA. The CDR3 sequence is 12 residues long. V was shortened by 6 bases and J by 4 bases, with 12 bases between the two germline ends. CDR3 region: CSVTTEFTEAFF. CDR3 in DNA: TGCAGCGTCACGACAGAGTTCACTGAAGCTTTCTTT.

This clonotype was counted many times. This chain connects TRBV12-3 or TRBV12-4 to TRBJ1-5, with a weak D call TRBD1 (5 bases). V was clipped by 7 bases and J by 4 bases, with 17 bases between them. The CDR3 loop spans 15 amino acids. The CDR3 DNA follows: TGTGCCAGCACCCCCTCGGGGGGTGGGAATCAGCCCCAGCATTTT. Amino acids: CASTPSGGGNQPQHF.

V and J are TRBV7-9 and TRBJ1-2; D perhaps matches TRBD1 (6 bases). V dropped 7 bases and J dropped 7 bases, with 16 bases sitting between them. This CDR3 comprises 13 residues. Germline CDR1 reads SEHNR; CDR2 reads FQNEAQ (reference sequence). The CDR3 loop is CASILAGALGYTF. CDR3 sequence (DNA): TGTGCCAGCATACTGGCGGGGGCGCTTGGCTACACCTTC.

The chain has TRBV10-3 and TRBJ1-4, with D perhaps matching TRBD1 (5 bases). Trimming removed 2 bases at V and 3 bases at J, with 16 bases between. Germline values: CDR1 ENHRY, CDR2 SYGVKD. This CDR3 is 17 amino acids long. This CDR3 reads CAISETRDPWSNEKLFF. The CDR3 region has the DNA TGTGCCATCAGTGAGACACGGGACCCCTGGTCTAATGAAAAACTGTTTTTT.

The chain has TRBV20-1 and TRBJ1-3, with D possibly TRBD1 on 6 matching bases. The germline CDR1 and CDR2 sequences are DFQATT and SNEGSKA (reference sequence). The CDR3 extends over 13 amino acids. Trimming cost V 0 bases and J 5 bases, with 8 bases left between them. CDR3 amino acids: CSARDRDRNTIYF. In DNA form, the CDR3 reads TGCAGTGCTAGAGATCGGGACAGAAACACCATATATTTT.

This clonotype was seen more than once but under ten times. V and J are TRBV20-1 and TRBJ1-6; D is unresolved. Germline V gives CDR1 DFQATT, CDR2 SNEGSKA (reference sequence). The CDR3 spans 18 residues. With 3 bases removed from V and 0 bases from J, the gap between germline ends came to 18 bases. The DNA of the CDR3 is TGCAGTGCTAGGGGGTTTCTGGGTGAGAGCTCCTATAATTCACCCCTCCACTTT. Its protein is CSARGFLGESSYNSPLHF.

This rearrangement joins TRBV12-3 or TRBV12-4 to TRBJ1-1; D gene unclear. With 6 bases removed from V and 0 bases from J, the gap between germline ends came to 8 bases. The CDR3 runs to 13 residues. The CDR3 region is CASRTDMNTEAFF. The CDR3 nucleotides are TGTGCCAGCAGAACTGACATGAACACTGAAGCTTTCTTT.

This clonotype occurred many times. The chain links TRBV28 to TRBJ1-2; TRBD1 matches 8 bases. From germline, CDR1 is MDHEN and CDR2 SYDVKM. There are 15 residues in the CDR3. V dropped 6 bases and J dropped 3; count of bases not matched to a gene: 9. CDR3 sequence reads: CASRAEDREDYGYTF. The DNA of the CDR3 is TGTGCCAGCAGGGCCGAGGACAGGGAAGACTATGGCTACACCTTC.

This clonotype was detected ten times or more. The chain recombines TRBV29-1 with TRBJ2-2, with 9 nucleotides matching TRBD1. Germline CDR1 is SQVTM and CDR2 is ANQGSEA. Trimming cost V 5 bases and J 1 base; bases outside gene matches: 8. There are 16 residues in the CDR3. This CDR3 reads CSVISAGQGNTGELFF. DNA of the CDR3: TGCAGCGTTATCTCCGCGGGACAGGGGAACACCGGGGAGCTGTTTTTT.

The table lists this clonotype with many counts. The V call is TRBV7-9, the J call TRBJ2-3; TRBD2 agrees at 9 bases. After removal of 1 base from V and 3 bases from J, the junction contained 2 bases not matched to a gene. Germline V gene data show CDR1 as SEHNR and CDR2 as FQNEAQ (reference sequence). The CDR3 is 15 residues long. CDR3 region: CASSLETSGTDTQYF. DNA of the CDR3: TGTGCCAGCAGCTTAGAGACTAGCGGAACAGATACGCAGTATTTT. Full variable domain (rest looked up from reference TRBV7-9 and TRBJ2-3): DTGVSQNPRHKITKRGQNVTFRCDPISEHNRLYWYRQTLGQGPEFLTYFQNEAQLEKSRLLSDRFSAERPKGSFSTLEIQRTEQGDSAMYLCASSLETSGTDTQYFGPGTRLTVL.

This clonotype came up a few times. The V gene is TRBV12-3 or TRBV12-4, the J gene TRBJ1-1; TRBD1 aligns across 7 bases. J lost 1 base, V lost 7 bases, and 6 bases had no gene match. This CDR3 contains 14 residues. As DNA, the CDR3 is TGTGCCAGCACCGACAAGGGGGCGAACACTGAAGCTTTCTTT. This sequence encodes CASTDKGANTEAFF.

J is TRBJ1-2 and V is TRBV12-3 or TRBV12-4; 8 bases match TRBD1. The CDR3 runs 13 residues. The V gene end was trimmed by 7 bases and the J gene end by 3 bases; junction bases not matched to a gene: 4. In DNA, the CDR3 is TGTGCCAGCAAGACAGGGGACGACTATGGCTACACCTTC. It codes for CASKTGDDYGYTF.

There are a few counts of this clonotype. V gene TRBV4-1 combines with J gene TRBJ2-1, with D maybe TRBD2 (5 bases). The germline gives CDR1 MGHRA, CDR2 YSYEKL. The V end lost 4 bases, the J end lost 5 bases, and 12 bases lay between the germline ends. The CDR3 has 14 amino acids. The CDR3 spells CASSRTPGDNEQFF. CDR3 DNA sequence: TGCGCCAGCAGCCGGACCCCCGGGGACAATGAGCAGTTCTTC.

The sample holds a few counts of this clonotype. The genes are TRBV4-1 and TRBJ1-2; D is ambiguous. V was trimmed by 2 bases and J by 4 bases, leaving 14 bases between them. The CDR3 contains 15 residues. Looked up from germline, CDR1 is MGHRA and CDR2 is YSYEKL. CDR3 nucleotide sequence: TGCGCCAGCAGCCAAACTACAGCCCCGGGCTATGGCTACACCTTC. Its protein is CASSQTTAPGYGYTF.

The chain recombines TRBV6-6 with TRBJ2-3, with D tentatively TRBD1 or TRBD2 (5 bases each). V was cut by 4 bases and J by 0 bases, with 14 bases left in between. The CDR3 totals 16 residues. Germline CDR1 and CDR2: MNHNY and SVGAGI (reference sequence). In nucleotides, the CDR3 is TGTGCCAGCAGTTCCTCCGGGACGCTCAGCACAGATACGCAGTATTTT. This sequence encodes CASSSSGTLSTDTQYF.

This clonotype turned up a few times. This chain uses TRBV7-9 with TRBJ2-1; 9 nucleotides line up with TRBD2. Germline assignment: CDR1 SEHNR and CDR2 FQNEAQ (reference sequence). The CDR3 is made up of 14 amino acids. V lost 5 bases to trimming and J lost 8 bases; unmatched junction nucleotides: 7. The CDR3 reads CASSPRTSVYEQFF. The CDR3 DNA is TGTGCCAGCAGCCCCCGGACTAGCGTGTATGAGCAGTTCTTC. Filled out from reference TRBV7-9 and TRBJ2-1, the complete variable domain reads DTGVSQNPRHKITKRGQNVTFRCDPISEHNRLYWYRQTLGQGPEFLTYFQNEAQLEKSRLLSDRFSAERPKGSFSTLEIQRTEQGDSAMYLCASSPRTSVYEQFFGPGTRLTVL.

The sample holds many counts of this clonotype. The chain is built from TRBV4-1 and TRBJ2-7, with TRBD1 identical over 9 bases. The CDR3 runs to 15 residues. The germline V gene encodes CDR1 MGHRA and CDR2 YSYEKL. V was pared by 3 bases and J by 2 bases, with 5 bases of the junction left unmatched. Here the CDR3 reads CASSQVGTGTYEQYV. CDR3 coding DNA: TGCGCCAGCAGCCAGGTAGGGACAGGGACCTACGAGCAGTACGTC.

This clonotype was seen a handful of times. The J gene is TRBJ1-1, the V gene TRBV7-3, with a possible D match to TRBD1 (5 bases). Deletions cut 6 bases from V and 0 bases from J, with 14 bases between. Per germline, CDR1 SGHTA and CDR2 FQGTGA. The CDR3 extends over 15 amino acids. This CDR3 is CASRTGPGLNTEAFF. The CDR3 DNA reads as TGTGCCAGCAGGACGGGCCCGGGACTGAACACTGAAGCTTTCTTT.